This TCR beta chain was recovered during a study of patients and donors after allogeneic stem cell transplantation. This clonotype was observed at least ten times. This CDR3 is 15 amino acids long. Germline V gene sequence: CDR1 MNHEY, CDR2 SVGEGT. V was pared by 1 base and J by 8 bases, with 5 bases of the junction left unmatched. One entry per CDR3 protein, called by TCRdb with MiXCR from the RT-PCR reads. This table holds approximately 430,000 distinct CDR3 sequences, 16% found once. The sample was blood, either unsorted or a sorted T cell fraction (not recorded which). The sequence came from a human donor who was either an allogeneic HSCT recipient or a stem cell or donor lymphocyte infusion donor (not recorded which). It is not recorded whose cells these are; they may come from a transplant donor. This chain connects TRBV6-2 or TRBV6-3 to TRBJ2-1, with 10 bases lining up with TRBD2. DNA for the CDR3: TGTGCCAGCAGTTACTTTGCTAGCGGGAGCTATGAGCAGTTCTTC. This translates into CASSYFASGSYEQFF.